The clone carrying this TCR beta chain was counted many times. Following extraction, RNA underwent reverse transcription to cDNA, which served as the sequencing template. Profiled with immunoSEQ multiplex PCR; TCRdb holds only in-frame clones, not every one. The sample has 140,000 or so clones; 45% to 60% are singletons. Peripheral blood samples and lesional scalp punch biopsies were obtained from alopecia areata patients. This entry belongs to a study of CD8+ T cells in alopecia areata. Study summary: Those treated were given oral tofacitinib at 5 to 10 mg twice daily.

The V and J ends lost 4 bases and 4 bases respectively, with 11 bases between them. Germline CDR1 and CDR2: SEHNR and FQNEAQ (reference sequence). The CDR3 covers 14 residues. The chain has TRBV7-9 and TRBJ2-1; D gene ambiguous. The sequences come from CD4+ T cells sorted from blood, collected at week 0. This TCR derives from a human donor with alopecia areata. The CDR3 loop reads CASSSIGFYNEQFF. The CDR3 bases are TGTGCCAGCAGCTCGATCGGGTTTTACAATGAGCAGTTCTTC. The entire variable domain, with the rest obtained from reference TRBV7-9 and TRBJ2-1, is as follows: DTGVSQNPRHKITKRGQNVTFRCDPISEHNRLYWYRQTLGQGPEFLTYFQNEAQLEKSRLLSDRFSAERPKGSFSTLEIQRTEQGDSAMYLCASSSIGFYNEQFFGPGTRLTVL.